This T cell receptor beta chain was sequenced for a study of response to subunit inactivated influenza vaccine. TCRdb analysed the RT-PCR reads with MiXCR anew, one entry per CDR3 protein. The top ten clones hold approximately 3% of a sample with 500,000 or so distinct CDR3 sequences, 15% to 20% of them seen once. The germline gives CDR1 KGHDR, CDR2 SFDVKD. CDR3 length: 15 residues. Trimming at V came to 9 bases and at J to 3 bases, leaving 9 bases not matched to a gene. The clonotype comes from a man between 45 and 75 years old who received an inactivated influenza vaccine. Sequences were derived from CD4+ T cells sorted from PBMCs, sampled around 25 months after vaccination. The rearrangement links TRBV24-1 to TRBJ2-3, with TRBD2 identical over 9 bases. CDR3 amino acids: CATGAGGQGTDTQYF. In DNA form, the CDR3 reads TGTGCCACCGGAGCGGGAGGCCAGGGTACAGATACGCAGTATTTT.